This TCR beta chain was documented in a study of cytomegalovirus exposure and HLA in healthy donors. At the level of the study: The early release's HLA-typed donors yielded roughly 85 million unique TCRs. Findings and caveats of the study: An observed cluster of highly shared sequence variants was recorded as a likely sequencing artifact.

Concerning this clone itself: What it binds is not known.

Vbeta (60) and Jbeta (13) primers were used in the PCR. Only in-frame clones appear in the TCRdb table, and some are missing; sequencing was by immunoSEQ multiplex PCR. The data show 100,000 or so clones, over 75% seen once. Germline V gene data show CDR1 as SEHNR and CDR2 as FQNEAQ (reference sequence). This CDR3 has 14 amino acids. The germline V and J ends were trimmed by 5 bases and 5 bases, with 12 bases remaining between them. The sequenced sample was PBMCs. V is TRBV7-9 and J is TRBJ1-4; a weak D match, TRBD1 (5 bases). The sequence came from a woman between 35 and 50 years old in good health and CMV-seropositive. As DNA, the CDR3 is TGTGCCAGCAGCACGGGGGTATGGAATGAAAAACTGTTTTTT. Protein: CASSTGVWNEKLFF.